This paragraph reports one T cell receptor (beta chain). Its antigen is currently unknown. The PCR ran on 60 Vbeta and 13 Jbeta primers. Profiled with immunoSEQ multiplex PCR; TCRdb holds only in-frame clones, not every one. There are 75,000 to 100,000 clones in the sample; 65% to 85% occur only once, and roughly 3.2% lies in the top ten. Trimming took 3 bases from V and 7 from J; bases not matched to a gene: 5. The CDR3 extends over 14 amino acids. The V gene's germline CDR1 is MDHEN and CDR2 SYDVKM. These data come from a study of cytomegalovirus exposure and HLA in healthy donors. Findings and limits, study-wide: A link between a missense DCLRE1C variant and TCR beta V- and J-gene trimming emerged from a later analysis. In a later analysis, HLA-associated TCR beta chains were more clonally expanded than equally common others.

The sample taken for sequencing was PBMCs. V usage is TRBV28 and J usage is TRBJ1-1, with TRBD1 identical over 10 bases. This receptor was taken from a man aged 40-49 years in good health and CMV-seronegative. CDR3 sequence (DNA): TGTGCCAGCAGTTTCGGGACAGGGGTTTGTGAAGCTTTCTTT. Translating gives CASSFGTGVCEAFF.